These 32 T cell receptor beta chains came from one sample sequenced in a study of T cell repertoires in cytomegalovirus infection (dated by TCRdb to the late 2010s). This sample was sequenced with an Illumina HiSeq 1500. The public reads were reprocessed in TCRdb via fastp at Q25 and MiXCR, keeping in-frame beta chains. Each CDR3 protein gets just one entry, which takes the most common genes and DNA from the rows behind it. The sample table records approximately 490,000 distinct CDR3 sequences; around 11% of these occur just once. The ten largest account for 10% of the sample. The sequencing input was PBMCs. Receptors originate from a human donor in good health (CMV status not recorded). Some clones in this sample may be carry-over from other donors' samples.

There are many counts of this clonotype. The rearrangement joins TRBV6-2 or TRBV6-3 to TRBJ2-2; 8 bases align to TRBD2. V was clipped by 2 bases and J by 0 bases; unmatched bases: 5. The CDR3 has 17 residues. Germline CDR1 reads MNHEY; CDR2 reads SVGEGT. The CDR3 DNA reads TGTGCCAGCAGTTACGGTAGCGGGGCCGCGAACACCGGGGAGCTGTTTTTT. It encodes CASSYGSGAANTGELFF.

At least ten counts were recorded for this clonotype. The CDR3 DNA reads TGTGCCAGTAGCCCCGGGAGGAGACTAGCGGGGTCCTACAATGAGCAGTTCTTC. It codes for CASSPGRRLAGSYNEQFF. The rearrangement joins TRBV19 to TRBJ2-1; 11 nucleotides match TRBD2. The CDR3 runs 18 residues. V was clipped by 6 bases and J by 1 base; unmatched bases: 11. Germline CDR1 and CDR2: LNHDA and SQIVND (reference sequence). The complete variable domain, with remaining parts taken from reference TRBV19 and TRBJ2-1, reads DGGITQSPKYLFRKEGQNVTLSCEQNLNHDAMYWYRQDPGQGLRLIYYSQIVNDFQKGDIAEGYSVSREKKESFPLTVTSAQKNPTAFYLCASSPGRRLAGSYNEQFFGPGTRLTVL.

The chain has TRBV20-1 and TRBJ1-1; TRBD1 aligns across 7 bases. The CDR3 extends over 14 amino acids. Germline V lookup: CDR1 DFQATT, CDR2 SNEGSKA (reference sequence). The ends lost 6 bases at V and 1 base at J; junction bases unmatched: 8. CDR3 bases: TGCAGTGCCCCGGCCTCAGGGGGGAACACTGAAGCTTTCTTT. This gives the protein CSAPASGGNTEAFF.

This sequence joins TRBV19 and TRBJ2-1, with 8 bases aligning to TRBD2. V dropped 2 bases and J dropped 9; count of bases not matched to a gene: 3. From germline, CDR1 is LNHDA and CDR2 SQIVND (reference sequence). The CDR3 consists of 13 residues. The CDR3 DNA reads TGTGCCAGTAGTATATCAAGCGGGGGTGAGCAGTTCTTC. Protein: CASSISSGGEQFF.

This clonotype was seen at least ten times. This chain uses TRBV7-9 with TRBJ2-6; TRBD2 matches 9 bases. Germline lookup yields CDR1 SEHNR and CDR2 FQNEAQ (reference sequence). The CDR3 extends over 23 amino acids. With 5 bases clipped from V and 0 bases from J, the junction kept 23 bases outside the gene matches. The CDR3 reads CASSPSSGSWSGERSSGANVLTF. The CDR3 nucleotides are TGTGCCAGCAGCCCTAGTAGCGGGAGTTGGTCGGGCGAAAGAAGCTCTGGGGCCAACGTCCTGACTTTC. Full variable domain (remainder filled in from reference TRBV7-9 and TRBJ2-6): DTGVSQNPRHKITKRGQNVTFRCDPISEHNRLYWYRQTLGQGPEFLTYFQNEAQLEKSRLLSDRFSAERPKGSFSTLEIQRTEQGDSAMYLCASSPSSGSWSGERSSGANVLTFGAGSRLTVL.

Of note for this clonotype: Germline is not matched at one junction end, which may reflect a read error. The chain employs TRBV6-1 and TRBJ2-5; 9 bases are a match to TRBD1. This CDR3 is 15 amino acids long. Germline values: CDR1 MNHNS, CDR2 SASEGT. CDR3 region: CASSFLDRGQVTQYF. The CDR3 coding sequence is TGTGCCAGCAGCTTCCTGGACAGGGGCCAAGTGACCCAGTACTTC.

A note on this clonotype: This could be a read error, since a much larger clone is one nucleotide away. The CDR3 coding sequence is TGTGCCAGCGGTGAAGGGGGGACAGGGCTTTACAATGAGCAGTTCTTC. Protein: CASGEGGTGLYNEQFF. J is TRBJ2-1 and V is TRBV6-1; TRBD1 agrees at 9 bases. Per germline, CDR1 MNHNS and CDR2 SASEGT. The CDR3 is 16 residues long.

A few counts support this clonotype. This chain uses TRBV11-2 with TRBJ2-3; D is possibly TRBD1 or TRBD2 (5 bases each). In germline, CDR1 is SGHAT, CDR2 FQNNGV. CDR3 length: 15 amino acids. V gave up 6 bases and J gave up 5 bases, with 18 bases separating them. CDR3 nucleotide sequence: TGTGCCAGCAGTTCCCTGGCAGGGAGAGGAGATACGCAGTATTTT. Translation gives CASSSLAGRGDTQYF.

This clonotype was observed many times. V usage is TRBV10-3 and J usage is TRBJ2-1; TRBD2 matches at 8 bases. The germline V gene encodes CDR1 ENHRY and CDR2 SYGVKD. V lost 7 bases to trimming and J lost 8 bases; unmatched junction nucleotides: 13. The CDR3 length is 15 residues. The CDR3: CAITQTSGGIHEQFF. As DNA, the CDR3 is TGTGCCATCACTCAAACTAGCGGAGGCATCCATGAGCAGTTCTTC.

This clonotype appeared a single time. Given a much more abundant clone one base away, this may be a read error. The chain has TRBV3-1 and TRBJ1-1, with D possibly being TRBD1 (5 bases). Germline values: CDR1 LGHDT, CDR2 YNNKEL (reference sequence). The V gene lost 7 bases and the J gene lost 1 base, with 16 bases spanning the gap. The length of the CDR3 is 15 residues. The CDR3 nucleotides are TGTGCCAGCAACCCTACGGGGGTGACGAACACTGAAGCTTTCTTT. Its protein is CASNPTGVTNTEAFF.

This sequence joins TRBV5-5 and TRBJ1-2, with no clear D. With 4 bases removed from V and 6 bases from J, the gap between germline ends came to 16 bases. Germline CDR1 is SGHKS and CDR2 is YYEKEE (reference sequence). The CDR3 runs to 14 residues. In DNA form, the CDR3 reads TGTGCCAGCAGCCCTAACGCGGGGAGCCATGGCTACACCTTC. Amino acid sequence: CASSPNAGSHGYTF.

The rearrangement uses TRBV28 and TRBJ1-2; D remains ambiguous. CDR1 MDHEN and CDR2 SYDVKM come from the germline V gene. V was cut by 3 bases and J by 2 bases, with 16 bases left in between. The CDR3 covers 16 residues. CDR3 loop: CASSFIRMERNYGYTF. In DNA form, the CDR3 reads TGTGCCAGCAGTTTTATCAGGATGGAGCGGAACTATGGCTACACCTTC.

This clonotype was seen ten or more times. This chain uses TRBV2 with TRBJ2-7; the match to TRBD1 covers 7 bases. This CDR3 contains 14 residues. Trimming took 2 bases from V and 4 from J; bases not matched to a gene: 5. Germline V gene sequence: CDR1 SNHLY, CDR2 FYNNEI. The CDR3 sequence is CASSEMGQQYEQYF. The DNA for the CDR3 is TGTGCCAGCAGTGAAATGGGACAGCAATACGAGCAGTACTTC.

The chain carries TRBV29-1 and TRBJ2-4; D remains unclear. This CDR3 spans 12 amino acids. In germline, CDR1 is SQVTM, CDR2 ANQGSEA. V dropped 4 bases and J dropped 7 bases, with 11 bases sitting between them. As DNA, the CDR3 is TGCAGCGTTGTTGGGAATCTCAACATTCAGTACTTC. Translated, it gives CSVVGNLNIQYF.

This clonotype was seen at least ten times. The chain combines TRBV4-2 with TRBJ2-1; 9 bases line up with TRBD2. Trimming at V came to 5 bases and at J to 5 bases, leaving 7 bases not matched to a gene. Germline loops: CDR1 LGHNA, CDR2 YNFKEQ. The CDR3 is 15 residues long. The CDR3 spells CASSSLSGRDNEQFF. The CDR3 bases are TGTGCCAGCAGCTCACTTAGCGGGAGAGACAATGAGCAGTTCTTC.

This clonotype was seen repeatedly, ten times or more. The chain links TRBV20-1 to TRBJ2-7, with D possibly being TRBD1 or TRBD2 (5 bases each). This CDR3 is 14 amino acids long. CDR1 is DFQATT and CDR2 is SNEGSKA in the germline V gene (reference sequence). V was pared by 0 bases and J by 7 bases, with 16 bases between. This chain's CDR3 is CSARDWGPQREQYF. In DNA, the CDR3 is TGCAGTGCTAGAGATTGGGGACCGCAAAGGGAGCAGTACTTC.

The table lists this clonotype with many counts. This rearrangement joins TRBV3-1 to TRBJ2-3, with D tentatively TRBD2 (5 bases). Looked up from germline, CDR1 is LGHDT and CDR2 is YNNKEL (reference sequence). Trimming left V 1 base short and J 0 bases short, with 11 bases between. The CDR3 extends over 16 amino acids. In DNA form, the CDR3 reads TGTGCCAGCAGCCAAGTGGGCGGGTCTAGCACAGATACGCAGTATTTT. Translation gives CASSQVGGSSTDTQYF.

In this sample, this clonotype turned up many times. This chain uses TRBV7-9 with TRBJ1-2; D gene uncertain. The CDR3 runs 15 residues. Germline-derived CDR1 and CDR2 are SEHNR and FQNEAQ (reference sequence). Trimming removed 4 bases at V and 0 bases at J, with 12 bases between. CDR3 region: CASSSTMNTNYGYTF. CDR3 bases: TGTGCCAGCAGCTCAACAATGAACACTAACTATGGCTACACCTTC.

In its sample, this clonotype was seen many times. The rearrangement links TRBV28 to TRBJ2-1; the match to TRBD2 covers 7 bases. Germline V lookup: CDR1 MDHEN, CDR2 SYDVKM. The junction had 9 bases not matched to a gene; V was cut back by 7 bases and J by 0 bases. This CDR3 is 16 amino acids long. The CDR3 is CASIRSGLSSYNEQFF. CDR3 in DNA: TGTGCCAGCATCCGTAGCGGGCTGAGCTCCTACAATGAGCAGTTCTTC.

This clonotype was seen ten or more times. The V gene is TRBV7-2, the J gene TRBJ2-2; D gene unclear. The length of the CDR3 is 15 residues. CDR1 is SGHTA, CDR2 FQGNSA, per germline. With 0 bases removed from V and 3 bases from J, the gap between germline ends came to 8 bases. The CDR3 spells CASSLARAYTGELFF. The CDR3 nucleotides read TGTGCCAGCAGCTTAGCGCGTGCTTACACCGGGGAGCTGTTTTTT.

This clonotype was picked up many times. The CDR3 reads CASNAGAEGQPQHF. CDR3 DNA sequence: TGTGCCAGCAACGCGGGGGCCGAGGGTCAGCCCCAGCATTTT. The rearrangement joins TRBV12-3 or TRBV12-4 to TRBJ1-5; TRBD1 is a possible D gene (6 bases). The CDR3 sequence is 14 residues long. The V and J ends lost 7 bases and 6 bases respectively, with 16 bases between them.

The V gene is TRBV3-1, the J gene TRBJ1-5, with no clear D. Trimming shortened V by 1 base and J by 7 bases, and 11 bases separated the two germline ends. The CDR3 covers 14 residues. Germline V CDR1 and CDR2: LGHDT, YNNKEL (reference sequence). CDR3 residues: CASSQGELRQPQHF. The CDR3 DNA reads TGTGCCAGCAGCCAAGGGGAATTGAGGCAGCCCCAGCATTTT.

In its sample, this clonotype was seen many times. The J gene is TRBJ1-2, the V gene TRBV19, with 8 bases fitting TRBD1. This CDR3 spans 17 amino acids. The V and J ends lost 2 bases and 0 bases, in that order; junction bases with no gene match: 8. Germline-derived CDR1 and CDR2 are LNHDA and SQIVND (reference sequence). CDR3 sequence (DNA): TGTGCCAGTAGTATACCCGGACAGGGTATTGCTAACTATGGCTACACCTTC. This translates into CASSIPGQGIANYGYTF. Supplemented by reference TRBV19 and TRBJ1-2, the full variable domain reads DGGITQSPKYLFRKEGQNVTLSCEQNLNHDAMYWYRQDPGQGLRLIYYSQIVNDFQKGDIAEGYSVSREKKESFPLTVTSAQKNPTAFYLCASSIPGQGIANYGYTFGSGTRLTVV.

Only one count was recorded for this clonotype. V gene TRBV29-1 combines with J gene TRBJ2-1; D gene ambiguous. Looked up from germline, CDR1 is SQVTM and CDR2 is ANQGSEA. This CDR3 spans 20 amino acids. Deletions cut 1 base from V and 0 bases from J, with 25 bases between. In DNA form, the CDR3 reads TGCAGCGTTGAAGCTGAAGATACTCGCACTCGAGGTCTCTCCTACAATGAGCAGTTCTTC. It is translated as CSVEAEDTRTRGLSYNEQFF.

CDR3 in amino acids: CAWGGTSGSYEQYF. The DNA of the CDR3 is TGTGCCTGGGGCGGGACTAGCGGGAGCTACGAGCAGTACTTC. The chain combines TRBV30 with TRBJ2-7, with TRBD2 matching 14 bases. Germline CDR1 reads GTSNPN; CDR2 reads SVGIG (reference sequence). The CDR3 contains 14 residues. V shed 5 bases, J shed 3 bases, and the junction held 3 bases outside the gene matches.

The sample holds many counts of this clonotype. The chain uses TRBV4-1 and TRBJ1-1, with D possibly being TRBD1 (6 bases). Germline CDR1 is MGHRA and CDR2 is YSYEKL. Trimming pared 1 base from V and 0 bases from J, leaving 12 bases between. The CDR3 consists of 16 residues. The CDR3 region has the DNA TGCGCCAGCAGCCAAGGACCCGGACAGATGAACACTGAAGCTTTCTTT. The encoded protein is CASSQGPGQMNTEAFF.

This clonotype was seen only a few times. This sequence joins TRBV28 and TRBJ2-5, with a possible D match to TRBD1 (6 bases). Trimming removed 7 bases from V and 2 bases from J, with 17 bases in between. Germline-derived CDR1 and CDR2 are MDHEN and SYDVKM. This CDR3 spans 15 amino acids. The CDR3 here is CASTQTGQIQETQYF. DNA for the CDR3: TGTGCCAGCACCCAAACCGGACAGATTCAAGAGACCCAGTACTTC.

The table lists this clonotype with many counts. V and J are TRBV7-3 and TRBJ2-2; the D gene is possibly TRBD2 (5 bases). The CDR3 is made up of 16 amino acids. V was clipped by 1 base and J by 6 bases, with 15 bases between them. Per the germline V gene, CDR1 is SGHTA and CDR2 is FQGTGA. The CDR3 region is CASSLRGSRSAGELFF. CDR3 sequence (DNA): TGTGCCAGCAGCTTAAGAGGGAGTAGGTCGGCCGGGGAGCTGTTTTTT.

This clonotype was picked up many times. The chain uses TRBV24-1 and TRBJ2-7; D unresolved. The CDR3 spans 16 residues. Germline CDR1 and CDR2: KGHDR and SFDVKD. Trimming shortened V by 2 bases and J by 3 bases, and 16 bases separated the two germline ends. The CDR3 here is CATSDSRSLRSYEQYF. The CDR3 coding sequence is TGTGCCACCAGTGATTCCCGGTCTTTACGAAGCTACGAGCAGTACTTC.

In this sample, this clonotype turned up a few times. The CDR3 loop is CASSYTEGNTIYF. Here the CDR3 DNA reads TGTGCCAGCAGTTACACAGAAGGAAACACCATATATTTT. The chain is built from TRBV6-1 and TRBJ1-3; D is unclear. CDR3 length: 13 amino acids. Germline assignment: CDR1 MNHNS and CDR2 SASEGT. V shed 5 bases and J shed 4 bases, with 9 bases lying between them.

This clonotype was picked up many times. The chain uses TRBV20-1 and TRBJ2-1; the match to TRBD2 covers 8 bases. Germline assignment: CDR1 DFQATT and CDR2 SNEGSKA (reference sequence). The V and J ends lost 1 base and 3 bases, in that order; junction bases with no gene match: 17. This CDR3 has 19 residues. The CDR3 region has the DNA TGCAGTGCTAGAGCCCAGATTCGGAGCGGGAGTACTCGCTACAATGAGCAGTTCTTC. Translation: CSARAQIRSGSTRYNEQFF.

This clonotype was recorded once. V is TRBV19 and J is TRBJ1-5; the D gene is possibly TRBD1 (5 bases). The CDR3 spans 17 residues. Germline V gene sequence: CDR1 LNHDA, CDR2 SQIVND (reference sequence). V was trimmed by 3 bases and J by 1 base, leaving 16 bases between them. The CDR3 region is CASSIRLWGVSNQPQHF. The CDR3 DNA is TGTGCCAGTAGTATCCGGCTATGGGGGGTGAGCAATCAGCCCCAGCATTTT.